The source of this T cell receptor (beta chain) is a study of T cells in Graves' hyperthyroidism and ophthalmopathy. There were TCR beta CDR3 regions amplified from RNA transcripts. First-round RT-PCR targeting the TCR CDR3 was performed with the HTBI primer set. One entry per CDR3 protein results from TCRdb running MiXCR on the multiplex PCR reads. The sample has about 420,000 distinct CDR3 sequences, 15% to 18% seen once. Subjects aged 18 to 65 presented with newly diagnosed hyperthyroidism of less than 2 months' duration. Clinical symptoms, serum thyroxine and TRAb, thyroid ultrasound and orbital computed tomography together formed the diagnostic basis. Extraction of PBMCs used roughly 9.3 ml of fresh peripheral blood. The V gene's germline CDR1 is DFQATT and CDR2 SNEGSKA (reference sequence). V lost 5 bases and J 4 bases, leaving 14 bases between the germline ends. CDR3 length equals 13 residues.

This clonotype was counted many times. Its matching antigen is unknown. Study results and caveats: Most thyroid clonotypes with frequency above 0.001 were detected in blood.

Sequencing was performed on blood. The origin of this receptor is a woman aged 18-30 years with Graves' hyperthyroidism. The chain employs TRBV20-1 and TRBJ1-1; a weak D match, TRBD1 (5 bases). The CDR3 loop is CSALQGFLTEAFF. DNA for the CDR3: TGCAGTGCTCTGCAGGGTTTCCTCACTGAAGCTTTCTTT.